One sample yielded the 24 T cell receptor beta chains listed below, sequenced in a study of CD8+ T cells in alopecia areata. Reverse transcription of extracted RNA yielded cDNA, which provided the sequencing template. Clones were read by immunoSEQ multiplex PCR, and TCRdb kept only the in-frame ones, dropping some. The data show about 120,000 clones, 58% seen once. Treatment specified: oral pan-JAK inhibitor, 5-10 mg twice daily. Specimen: CD8+ T cells sorted from blood, collected at week 4, from a patient treated with tofacitinib. Receptors originate from a human donor with alopecia areata.

This chain connects TRBV7-2 to TRBJ2-5; 11 bases fit TRBD1. This CDR3 spans 14 amino acids. Germline assignment: CDR1 SGHTA and CDR2 FQGNSA. V trimming: 8 bases; J trimming: 5 bases; junction bases outside the gene matches: 7. CDR3 DNA: TGTGCCAGCGGCCGGACAGGGGGCGCGGAGACCCAGTACTTC. This encodes CASGRTGGAETQYF.

This rearrangement joins TRBV6-1 to TRBJ1-6; no clear D. Germline assignment: CDR1 MNHNS and CDR2 SASEGT. The CDR3 consists of 14 residues. V lost 3 bases, J lost 13 bases, and 16 bases lay in between. This CDR3 reads CASSDHPDRSPLHF. In nucleotides, the CDR3 is TGTGCCAGCAGTGATCATCCTGACCGGTCGCCCCTCCACTTT.

This chain connects TRBV30 to TRBJ2-7; 8 bases align to TRBD1. Germline CDR1 is GTSNPN and CDR2 is SVGIG (reference sequence). The CDR3 has 15 residues. V was pared by 3 bases and J by 2 bases, with 9 bases of the junction left unmatched. Here the CDR3 DNA reads TGTGCCTGGAGCCTACCCCGACAGGGGACCTACGAGCAGTACTTC. This gives the protein CAWSLPRQGTYEQYF. Full variable domain (remainder filled in from reference TRBV30 and TRBJ2-7): SQTIHQWPATLVQPVGSPLSLECTVEGTSNPNLYWYRQAAGRGLQLLFYSVGIGQISSEVPQNLSASRPQDRQFILSSKKLLLSDSGFYLCAWSLPRQGTYEQYFGPGTRLTVT.

The chain has TRBV27 and TRBJ2-7; 7 nucleotides line up with TRBD2. CDR3 length: 15 amino acids. Trimming at V came to 2 bases and at J to 0 bases, leaving 4 bases not matched to a gene. The germline gives CDR1 MNHEY, CDR2 SMNVEV (reference sequence). CDR3 nucleotides: TGTGCCAGCAGTTTAATAGCGGGTCGCTCCTACGAGCAGTACTTC. It yields the protein CASSLIAGRSYEQYF.

The rearrangement uses TRBV19 and TRBJ1-5; D is uncertain. CDR3 length equals 15 residues. Germline V gene data show CDR1 as LNHDA and CDR2 as SQIVND (reference sequence). V was shortened by 4 bases and J by 0 bases, with 10 bases between the two germline ends. CDR3 in amino acids: CASSSTEYSNQPQHF. CDR3 in DNA: TGTGCCAGTAGTAGTACAGAATATAGCAATCAGCCCCAGCATTTT.

The chain carries TRBV28 and TRBJ1-5; 11 bases agree with TRBD1. The V gene's germline CDR1 is MDHEN and CDR2 SYDVKM. V lost 5 bases, J lost 3 bases, and 9 bases stayed unmatched. This CDR3 is built from 17 residues. The CDR3 nucleotides are TGTGCCAGCAGTCCGGACAGGGGGCTGTGGGACAATCAGCCCCAGCATTTT. Amino acids: CASSPDRGLWDNQPQHF.

The chain employs TRBV18 and TRBJ1-5; D may be TRBD1 (6 bases). The V end was cut by 0 bases, the J end by 3 bases, with 15 bases between. The CDR3 consists of 17 residues. CDR1 is KGHSH, CDR2 LQKENI, per germline. In DNA, the CDR3 is TGTGCCAGCTCACCACCGACACAGGGAGGTATCAATCAGCCCCAGCATTTT. Residues: CASSPPTQGGINQPQHF. Looking up the rest from reference TRBV18 and TRBJ1-5 gives the full variable domain: NAGVMQNPRHLVRRRGQEARLRCSPMKGHSHVYWYRQLPEEGLKFMVYLQKENIIDESGMPKERFSAEFPKEGPSILRIQQVVRGDSAAYFCASSPPTQGGINQPQHFGDGTRLSIL.

The chain is built from TRBV4-3 and TRBJ1-6, with D maybe TRBD1 (6 bases). CDR3 length equals 18 residues. The germline V and J ends were trimmed by 0 bases and 7 bases, with 19 bases remaining between them. CDR1 is LGHNA, CDR2 YSLEER, per germline. CDR3: CASSQDTGGLVGNSPLHF. The CDR3 DNA reads TGCGCCAGCAGCCAAGACACCGGGGGCCTGGTGGGAAATTCACCCCTCCACTTT.

The chain employs TRBV29-1 and TRBJ2-7; D might be TRBD1 (6 bases). V was pared by 3 bases and J by 0 bases, with 12 bases between. CDR3 size: 14 residues. Germline assignment: CDR1 SQVTM and CDR2 ANQGSEA. CDR3 DNA sequence: TGCAGCGTTGAGGCTCAGGACAGCTCCTACGAGCAGTACTTC. This translates into CSVEAQDSSYEQYF.

The chain employs TRBV30 and TRBJ1-2; D is perhaps TRBD1 (5 bases). Germline V gene data show CDR1 as GTSNPN and CDR2 as SVGIG (reference sequence). The CDR3 spans 14 residues. The germline V and J ends were trimmed by 3 bases and 4 bases, with 15 bases remaining between them. The CDR3 loop reads CAWRKGRESYGYTF. As DNA, the CDR3 is TGTGCCTGGAGAAAGGGCAGGGAGAGCTATGGCTACACCTTC. The whole variable domain, remainder taken from reference TRBV30 and TRBJ1-2, is SQTIHQWPATLVQPVGSPLSLECTVEGTSNPNLYWYRQAAGRGLQLLFYSVGIGQISSEVPQNLSASRPQDRQFILSSKKLLLSDSGFYLCAWRKGRESYGYTFGSGTRLTVV.

About this clone itself: One junction end disagrees with the germline gene, perhaps due to a read error. This chain connects TRBV25-1 to TRBJ1-6, with D possibly matching TRBD1 (5 bases). This CDR3 is 15 amino acids long. Germline V gene lookup returns CDR1 MGHDK and CDR2 SYGVNS. The CDR3 DNA is TGTGCCAGCAGTGAATCGCAGGGAGATAACTCACCCCTCCACTTT. Its translation is CASSESQGDNSPLHF.

This chain joins TRBV30 and TRBJ2-7, with unresolved D. Trimming removed 0 bases at V and 2 bases at J, with 11 bases between. Germline CDR1 GTSNPN, CDR2 SVGIG (reference sequence). The CDR3 length is 14 residues. The CDR3 region is CAWSVFAATYEQYF. CDR3 bases: TGTGCCTGGAGTGTATTTGCAGCAACCTACGAGCAGTACTTC.

The rearrangement joins TRBV30 to TRBJ2-7; 7 bases align to TRBD2. V shed 4 bases and J 5 bases; nucleotides not matched to a gene: 8. The CDR3 consists of 13 residues. Germline V gene data show CDR1 as GTSNPN and CDR2 as SVGIG (reference sequence). The DNA for the CDR3 is TGTGCCTGGACCTTGGGAGGGCCGCACGAGCAGTACTTC. This gives the protein CAWTLGGPHEQYF. Full variable domain (outside the CDR3, taken from reference TRBV30 and TRBJ2-7): SQTIHQWPATLVQPVGSPLSLECTVEGTSNPNLYWYRQAAGRGLQLLFYSVGIGQISSEVPQNLSASRPQDRQFILSSKKLLLSDSGFYLCAWTLGGPHEQYFGPGTRLTVT.

The V and J genes are TRBV29-1 and TRBJ2-7; D remains ambiguous. Germline V lookup: CDR1 SQVTM, CDR2 ANQGSEA. The CDR3 is made up of 13 amino acids. The ends were cut back, 5 bases at V and 3 bases at J, with 14 bases in the middle. The CDR3 sequence is CSVYGHSRYEQYF. CDR3 DNA: TGCAGCGTTTACGGCCACAGTCGCTACGAGCAGTACTTC.

This clone was observed a few times. CDR3 protein: CASSGTSGGAIFHEQFF. For the CDR3, the DNA is TGTGCCAGCTCCGGGACTAGCGGGGGGGCCATCTTCCATGAGCAGTTCTTC. The chain employs TRBV9 and TRBJ2-1; 16 bases are shared with TRBD2. CDR1 is SGDLS and CDR2 is YYNGEE in the germline V gene. The CDR3 has 17 amino acids. Losses at the gene ends were 7 bases for V and 8 bases for J; bases not matched to a gene: 12.

This chain connects TRBV5-6 to TRBJ2-7, with D unresolved. Germline V gene sequence: CDR1 SGHDT, CDR2 YYEEEE. The CDR3 runs 14 residues. The V gene lost 4 bases and the J gene lost 1 base, with 12 bases spanning the gap. The CDR3 is CASSAEGESYEQYF. The CDR3 nucleotides read TGTGCCAGCAGCGCGGAAGGAGAGTCCTACGAGCAGTACTTC.

The chain uses TRBV4-2 and TRBJ1-2, with unresolved D. Trimming took 0 bases from V and 6 from J, leaving 8 bases between them. CDR1 and CDR2 (germline): LGHNA, YNFKEQ. This CDR3 is 13 amino acids long. The CDR3 nucleotides are TGTGCCAGCAGCCAAGAGGAGGGCAATGGCTACACCTTC. Amino acids: CASSQEEGNGYTF.

Concerning this clone: The identical CDR3 is also encoded by other nucleotide sequences in the sample. The chain couples TRBV27 to TRBJ1-6; D gene ambiguous. CDR1 is MNHEY, CDR2 SMNVEV, per germline (reference sequence). Trimming removed 5 bases from V and 10 bases from J, with 12 bases in between. The CDR3 has 13 amino acids. This CDR3 is CASSLASGSPLHF. CDR3 nucleotides: TGTGCCAGCAGTCTCGCCTCAGGATCACCCCTCCACTTT.

Only a few counts were recorded for this clone. The chain combines TRBV6-5 with TRBJ1-6; unclear D gene. V lost 3 bases, J lost 9 bases, and 15 bases lay in between. The CDR3 spans 15 residues. Germline CDR1 reads MNHEY; CDR2 reads SVGAGI. CDR3 DNA: TGTGCCAGCAGTTATAATCAGTTCGAGTCTTCACCCCTCCACTTT. It specifies CASSYNQFESSPLHF.

This sequence joins TRBV6-1 and TRBJ2-7; D may correspond to TRBD1 or TRBD2 (6 bases each). Trimming removed 2 bases at V and 5 bases at J, with 16 bases between. The germline V gene encodes CDR1 MNHNS and CDR2 SASEGT. This CDR3 contains 15 residues. In DNA, the CDR3 is TGTGCCAGCAGTGAACGCCCTGGGGGGCCCCACGAGCAGTACTTC. Its protein is CASSERPGGPHEQYF.

The V and J genes are TRBV23-1 and TRBJ1-4; a possible D gene is TRBD1 (6 bases). TRBV23-1 is labeled an ORF, and its function is uncertain. CDR3 size: 16 residues. The V end lost 0 bases, the J end lost 8 bases, and 16 bases lay between the germline ends. The CDR3 DNA sequence: TGCGCCAGCAGTCAATCCTTACAGGGATCTTTGGAAAAACTGTTTTTT. Encoded protein: CASSQSLQGSLEKLFF.

The J gene is TRBJ2-7, the V gene TRBV30; the D gene is possibly TRBD1 (6 bases). The CDR3 consists of 12 residues. Germline CDR1 and CDR2: GTSNPN and SVGIG (reference sequence). Trimming removed 8 bases at V and 3 bases at J, with 14 bases between. CDR3 DNA sequence: TGTGCCGTACGGGACACGCACTACGAGCAGTACTTC. It is translated as CAVRDTHYEQYF.

V gene TRBV4-1 combines with J gene TRBJ1-1; no clear D gene. With 6 bases removed from V and 1 base from J, the gap between germline ends came to 9 bases. CDR1 is MGHRA, CDR2 YSYEKL, per germline. The CDR3 totals 13 residues. The CDR3 sequence: CASSRITNTEAFF. CDR3 in DNA: TGCGCCAGCAGTAGGATAACGAACACTGAAGCTTTCTTT.

A few counts support this clone. The chain is built from TRBV27 and TRBJ2-5; 9 nucleotides line up with TRBD1. The CDR3 extends over 15 amino acids. CDR1 and CDR2 from the germline V gene are MNHEY and SMNVEV (reference sequence). The V and J ends lost 5 bases and 3 bases, in that order; junction bases with no gene match: 7. For the CDR3, the DNA is TGTGCCAGCAGTAGGACAGGGGTGGGCGAAGAGACCCAGTACTTC. Protein sequence: CASSRTGVGEETQYF.